This T cell receptor (beta chain) appears in the sequencing data of a study of beta chain features in type 1 diabetes. The overall study: Age, gender and cell yields were similar between patients and healthy donors.

As every portion of the isolated RNA was reverse transcribed, the sequencing read expressed TCRB transcripts. The protocol was immunoSEQ multiplex PCR, while the TCRdb copy is restricted to in-frame clones and leaves out a portion. The sample comprises hundreds of thousands of clones, about 12% of which are singletons, and around 0.02% rests with the top ten. The TCR comes from a man aged 18 to 35 in good health. Specimen: naive CD4+ T cells from blood.

CDR3 amino acids: CASSSSTSPSTDTQYF. CDR3 nucleotides: TGTGCCAGCAGCTCATCAACTAGCCCGAGCACAGATACGCAGTATTTT. The rearrangement uses TRBV7-9 and TRBJ2-3; a possible D gene is TRBD2 (6 bases). The CDR3 consists of 16 residues. V was shortened by 4 bases and J by 0 bases, with 14 bases between the two germline ends. Looked up from germline, CDR1 is SEHNR and CDR2 is FQNEAQ (reference sequence).